This entry describes one T cell receptor (beta chain). Its antigen remains unidentified. Trimming took off 1 base at V and 4 bases at J, with 11 bases between the two ends. CDR3 length: 14 residues. CDR1 and CDR2 (germline): SGHRS, YFSETQ. Per the original data handling: With immunoSEQ giving junction-only sequences and no quality scores, filtering differed. Libraries were prepared by immunoSEQ multiplex PCR; TCRdb keeps only in-frame clonotypes and omits some of them. D and trimming come from the DNA, and the V and J calls and clone size come from that table. The top ten hold almost 0.9% of the sample, which has some 1.1 million clones, roughly 80% seen once. These data belong to a study of shared clonotypes between healthy human individuals. Broader study findings: Researchers sampled blood only, noting tissue repertoires likely differ. Naive subsets generally exceeded memory subsets in estimated richness.

This TCR derives from a young man in good health. Some clones in this sample may be carry-over from other donors' samples. The rearrangement joins TRBV5-1 to TRBJ1-2; D is possibly TRBD1 (5 bases). The sequencing input was memory CD4+ T cells from PBMCs. Subset in this sample: CD45RA-negative fraction. The CDR3 bases are TGCGCCAGCAGCTTGTCGGGGGAGGTCTATGGCTACACCTTC. Translation: CASSLSGEVYGYTF. The variable domain in full, completed from reference TRBV5-1 and TRBJ1-2, reads KAGVTQTPRYLIKTRGQQVTLSCSPISGHRSVSWYQQTPGQGLQFLFEYFSETQRNKGNFPGRFSGRQFSNSRSEMNVSTLELGDSALYLCASSLSGEVYGYTFGSGTRLTVV.